This T cell receptor (beta chain) was documented in a study of blood T cell repertoires in COVID-19. For the study at large: Acute-phase and convalescent COVID-19 samples originated in the United States, Italy and Spain.

Germline lookup yields CDR1 GTSNPN and CDR2 SVGIG (reference sequence). This CDR3 region has 12 residues. The trim removed 5 bases at V and 8 bases at J, leaving 5 bases unmatched. Assay: immunoSEQ multiplex PCR; the TCRdb copy retains only in-frame clones and omits some. The sample gives some 62,000 clones, 86% of which show up once; approximately 1.3% is in the top ten. The receptor's source is a woman at least 80 years old with acute or convalescent COVID-19. The chain recombines TRBV30 with TRBJ1-2, with TRBD1 identical over 10 bases. Sequenced sample: peripheral blood. The DNA for the CDR3 is TGTGCCTGGGACAGGGGGCTTGGAGGCTACACCTTC. Its translation: CAWDRGLGGYTF.